Listed here are 25 T cell receptor beta chains from one sample, sequenced in a study of shared clonotypes between healthy human individuals. The assay was immunoSEQ multiplex PCR, and TCRdb's table has in-frame clones only and misses some. The top ten hold 1.5% to 2% of the sample, which has about 670,000 clones, less than 80% seen once. Source material: memory CD4+ T cells sorted from blood. Noted subset: CD45RA-negative fraction. These receptors originate from a woman in her twenties or thirties in good health.

In this sample, this clone turned up once. The chain links TRBV27 to TRBJ2-3; D ambiguous. The CDR3 consists of 15 residues. V was trimmed by 5 bases and J by 2 bases, leaving 14 bases between them. Germline V CDR1 and CDR2: MNHEY, SMNVEV (reference sequence). Here the CDR3 DNA reads TGTGCCAGCAGTCCAGATCTTACATACACAGATACGCAGTATTTT. As protein: CASSPDLTYTDTQYF.

V gene TRBV18 combines with J gene TRBJ2-7, with D hard to call. The V end lost 2 bases, the J end lost 4 bases, and 6 bases lay between the germline ends. This CDR3 has 12 residues. Germline CDR1 is KGHSH and CDR2 is LQKENI. CDR3 nucleotide sequence: TGTGCCAGCTCACCATCGGTTTACGAGCAGTACTTC. Amino acids: CASSPSVYEQYF.

The rearrangement links TRBV29-1 to TRBJ2-1; 8 positions agree with TRBD2. V was pared by 7 bases and J by 5 bases, with 7 bases of the junction left unmatched. Germline V gene lookup returns CDR1 SQVTM and CDR2 ANQGSEA. The CDR3 contains 13 residues. The CDR3, as DNA: TGCAGCGAAACCCGACTAGCGCACAATGAGCAGTTCTTC. Amino acids: CSETRLAHNEQFF.

This chain connects TRBV6-1 to TRBJ2-7, with D possibly TRBD2 on 5 matching bases. CDR1 is MNHNS and CDR2 is SASEGT in the germline V gene. The CDR3 spans 12 residues. Trimming took off 7 bases at V and 2 bases at J, with 9 bases between the two ends. The CDR3: CASKRDAYEQYF. DNA of the CDR3: TGTGCCAGCAAGAGGGATGCCTACGAGCAGTACTTC.

The chain combines TRBV29-1 with TRBJ2-5; D call uncertain. The germline V gene encodes CDR1 SQVTM and CDR2 ANQGSEA. V was shortened by 5 bases and J by 1 base, with 8 bases between the two germline ends. This CDR3 comprises 12 residues. CDR3: CSVWTAQETQYF. The CDR3 DNA is TGCAGCGTTTGGACGGCCCAAGAGACCCAGTACTTC.

V gene TRBV18 combines with J gene TRBJ2-5; D is unclear. In germline, CDR1 is KGHSH, CDR2 LQKENI. CDR3 length equals 14 residues. V was clipped by 3 bases and J by 3 bases, with 11 bases between them. In DNA, the CDR3 is TGTGCCAGCTCACCCCCGGGCGGTGAAGAGACCCAGTACTTC. It is translated as CASSPPGGEETQYF.

V is TRBV30 and J is TRBJ1-4, with unresolved D. CDR1 and CDR2 (germline): GTSNPN, SVGIG (reference sequence). Trimming stripped 2 bases from V and 7 bases from J, with 8 bases between. The CDR3 has 12 residues. CDR3 loop: CAWSRGFEKLFF. In nucleotides, the CDR3 is TGTGCCTGGAGTCGGGGATTTGAAAAACTGTTTTTT. Supplemented by reference TRBV30 and TRBJ1-4, the full variable domain reads SQTIHQWPATLVQPVGSPLSLECTVEGTSNPNLYWYRQAAGRGLQLLFYSVGIGQISSEVPQNLSASRPQDRQFILSSKKLLLSDSGFYLCAWSRGFEKLFFGSGTQLSVL.

The genes are TRBV7-9 and TRBJ1-2; 11 nucleotides align to TRBD1. The CDR3 is made up of 15 amino acids. Trimming took 5 bases from V and 6 from J; bases not matched to a gene: 8. Germline lookup yields CDR1 SEHNR and CDR2 FQNEAQ (reference sequence). CDR3: CASSPVGQGVNGYTF. The CDR3 DNA is TGTGCCAGCAGCCCCGTGGGACAGGGGGTAAATGGCTACACCTTC.

The DNA for the CDR3 is TGCAGCGTTGCTGTGGGGGATAGGCAGTTCTTC. It translates to CSVAVGDRQFF. This chain links TRBV29-1 with TRBJ2-1; tentatively, D is TRBD1 or TRBD2 (5 bases each). The germline CDR1 and CDR2 sequences are SQVTM and ANQGSEA. Trimming pared 4 bases from V and 12 bases from J, leaving 13 bases between. The CDR3 spans 11 residues.

The chain is built from TRBV27 and TRBJ2-4, with TRBD2 as a possible D gene (5 bases). The CDR3 loop spans 15 amino acids. CDR1 is MNHEY and CDR2 is SMNVEV in the germline V gene (reference sequence). V gave up 4 bases and J gave up 0 bases, with 10 bases separating them. CDR3 sequence reads: CASSSPGLAKNIQYF. CDR3 nucleotides: TGTGCCAGCAGTTCTCCGGGATTAGCCAAAAACATTCAGTACTTC.

The rearrangement links TRBV19 to TRBJ2-5, with D perhaps given as TRBD1 or TRBD2 (6 bases each). In germline, CDR1 is LNHDA, CDR2 SQIVND (reference sequence). The CDR3 runs to 15 residues. V lost 5 bases and J lost 0, with 13 bases in between. Here the CDR3 DNA reads TGTGCCAGTAGTCGACAGGAGGGTTACCAAGAGACCCAGTACTTC. Its translation: CASSRQEGYQETQYF.

The chain employs TRBV15 and TRBJ2-1; 11 bases align to TRBD1. CDR1 is LNHNV, CDR2 YYDKDF, per germline (reference sequence). This CDR3 region has 16 residues. The V segment lost 6 bases and the J segment 9 bases; nucleotides outside the gene matches: 13. CDR3 amino acids: CATRDPGTGGLSEQFF. The CDR3 region has the DNA TGTGCCACCAGAGACCCCGGGACAGGGGGTTTGAGTGAGCAGTTCTTC.

This chain joins TRBV18 and TRBJ2-7; a weak D match, TRBD1 (6 bases). V dropped 4 bases and J dropped 5 bases, with 9 bases sitting between them. The CDR3 has 12 amino acids. Germline V lookup: CDR1 KGHSH, CDR2 LQKENI. The CDR3 sequence is CASSLQGNEQYF. The CDR3 DNA is TGTGCCAGCTCACTACAGGGTAACGAGCAGTACTTC. The whole variable domain, remainder taken from reference TRBV18 and TRBJ2-7, is NAGVMQNPRHLVRRRGQEARLRCSPMKGHSHVYWYRQLPEEGLKFMVYLQKENIIDESGMPKERFSAEFPKEGPSILRIQQVVRGDSAAYFCASSLQGNEQYFGPGTRLTVT.

The J gene is TRBJ1-1, the V gene TRBV6-1; a possible D gene is TRBD1 (5 bases). Trimming stripped 2 bases from V and 5 bases from J, with 9 bases between. The CDR3 consists of 13 residues. CDR1 and CDR2 from the germline V gene are MNHNS and SASEGT. The CDR3: CASSEYRGTEAFF. In DNA, the CDR3 is TGTGCCAGCAGTGAATACCGGGGGACTGAAGCTTTCTTT.

The chain uses TRBV7-9 and TRBJ1-1; no clear D. In germline, CDR1 is SEHNR, CDR2 FQNEAQ (reference sequence). V lost 4 bases to trimming and J lost 1 base, with 13 bases between them. The CDR3 has 15 amino acids. The CDR3 DNA sequence: TGTGCCAGCAGCTCTGGCCGGACTCAGAACACTGAAGCTTTCTTT. Amino acids: CASSSGRTQNTEAFF. Variable domain in full (rest from reference TRBV7-9 and TRBJ1-1): DTGVSQNPRHKITKRGQNVTFRCDPISEHNRLYWYRQTLGQGPEFLTYFQNEAQLEKSRLLSDRFSAERPKGSFSTLEIQRTEQGDSAMYLCASSSGRTQNTEAFFGQGTRLTVV.

This clone was observed many times. The rearrangement uses TRBV7-9 and TRBJ2-7; D call uncertain. Per germline, CDR1 SEHNR and CDR2 FQNEAQ (reference sequence). The CDR3 has 13 residues. V lost 4 bases and J lost 4, with 11 bases in between. The CDR3 bases are TGTGCCAGCAGCTATAAGGATGTTTACGAGCAGTACTTC. This translates into CASSYKDVYEQYF.

J is TRBJ2-1 and V is TRBV5-1; D might be TRBD1 (6 bases). Looked up from germline, CDR1 is SGHRS and CDR2 is YFSETQ. The ends were cut back, 1 base at V and 4 bases at J, with 15 bases in the middle. The CDR3 has 16 residues. The chain's CDR3 is CASSLKTGTPYNEQFF. As DNA, the CDR3 is TGCGCCAGCAGCTTGAAGACCGGGACACCATACAATGAGCAGTTCTTC.

The chain is built from TRBV13 and TRBJ2-7; D is perhaps TRBD1 or TRBD2 (6 bases each). The germline V gene has CDR1 PRHDT and CDR2 FYEKMQ (reference sequence). The CDR3 covers 15 residues. V was trimmed by 2 bases and J by 7 bases, leaving 18 bases between them. The CDR3 reads CASSLIRGLPGEQYF. The CDR3 DNA sequence: TGTGCCAGCAGCTTAATCAGGGGACTTCCGGGGGAGCAGTACTTC.

The chain links TRBV6-1 to TRBJ1-2, with D unresolved. This CDR3 contains 14 residues. The germline gives CDR1 MNHNS, CDR2 SASEGT. V was trimmed by 2 bases and J by 2 bases, leaving 9 bases between them. CDR3 in amino acids: CASSEIRQNYGYTF. As DNA, the CDR3 is TGTGCCAGCAGTGAAATCCGGCAGAACTATGGCTACACCTTC.

CDR3 sequence: CASSLFSRRGHHQPQHF. The CDR3 DNA reads as TGTGCCAGCAGTTTATTTTCCCGTCGGGGGCACCATCAGCCCCAGCATTTT. J is TRBJ1-5 and V is TRBV28; TRBD1 might be the D (6 bases). V was clipped by 1 base and J by 5 bases, with 18 bases between them. The CDR3 covers 17 residues. From germline, CDR1 is MDHEN and CDR2 SYDVKM.

V usage is TRBV19 and J usage is TRBJ2-5; possibly TRBD1 or TRBD2 for D (5 bases each). CDR1 is LNHDA and CDR2 is SQIVND in the germline V gene (reference sequence). The CDR3 is 13 amino acids. V was cut by 7 bases and J by 3 bases, with 12 bases left in between. CDR3 nucleotides: TGTGCCAGTACCGGGACGGCTAAAGAGACCCAGTACTTC. Amino acids: CASTGTAKETQYF.

V is TRBV27 and J is TRBJ2-2; no reliable D call. Germline V gene lookup returns CDR1 MNHEY and CDR2 SMNVEV (reference sequence). The CDR3 extends over 12 amino acids. V lost 6 bases and J 2 bases, leaving 4 bases between the germline ends. The CDR3 protein is CASRPNTGELFF. The CDR3 nucleotides are TGTGCCAGCAGACCTAACACCGGGGAGCTGTTTTTT.

V is TRBV2 and J is TRBJ2-7; TRBD1 matches at 9 bases. The CDR3 loop spans 16 amino acids. With 5 bases clipped from V and 3 bases from J, the junction kept 11 bases outside the gene matches. The germline CDR1 and CDR2 sequences are SNHLY and FYNNEI. The CDR3 DNA sequence: TGTGCCAGCAGTCCCCTCGTACAGGGGGCCCACTACGAGCAGTACTTC. Translation gives CASSPLVQGAHYEQYF.

This clone came up a few times. The chain carries TRBV19 and TRBJ1-3; D remains unclear. Trimming pared 6 bases from V and 2 bases from J, leaving 20 bases between. The germline CDR1 and CDR2 sequences are LNHDA and SQIVND (reference sequence). The CDR3 spans 17 residues. CDR3 region: CASRTPKGRTTGNTIYF. The CDR3 DNA reads as TGTGCCAGTAGGACACCCAAAGGACGGACCACTGGAAACACCATATATTTT.

The chain carries TRBV27 and TRBJ2-3, with TRBD2 identical over 7 bases. Trimming took 2 bases from V and 5 from J; bases not matched to a gene: 7. Germline assignment: CDR1 MNHEY and CDR2 SMNVEV (reference sequence). The CDR3 covers 15 residues. The CDR3 protein is CASSLRRGGKDTQYF. CDR3 nucleotides: TGTGCCAGCAGTTTACGTCGGGGAGGGAAAGATACGCAGTATTTT.